These T cell receptor beta chains were read from a single sample in a study of T-cell reconstitution after alpha-beta-depleted transplantation in children. TCRdb reanalysed the PCR reads using MiXCR and keeps one entry per CDR3 protein. The sample includes 450,000 to 700,000 distinct CDR3 sequences, over 25% of them seen just once. The sample in question was PBMCs, obtained before TCRalphabeta/CD19-depleted stem cell transplant. The receptors were gathered from a boy less than two years old with Wiskott-Aldrich syndrome, due to receive a stem cell transplant. The CDR3 runs from the conserved cysteine through the conserved F or W. A D gene is named only where the DNA matches it firmly. The size field is filled for only some rows; it gives once, few, many or a size class.

CDR3 protein: CSAGKLAGSYNEQFF
CDR3 DNA: TGCAGTGCAGGGAAATTAGCCGGCTCCTACAATGAGCAGTTCTTC
clone size: few
J gene: TRBJ2-1
V gene: TRBV20-1
D gene: .

CDR3 protein: CASSLAAIITSGSNEQFF
CDR3 DNA: TGCGCCAGCAGCTTGGCCGCTATCATCACTAGCGGGAGCAATGAGCAGTTCTTC
clone size: .
J gene: TRBJ2-1
V gene: TRBV5-1
D gene: TRBD2

CDR3 protein: CASSPGATYEQYF
CDR3 DNA: TGTGCCAGCTCCCCAGGTGCTACCTACGAGCAGTACTTC
clone size: few
J gene: TRBJ2-7
V gene: TRBV12-3/TRBV12-4
D gene: .

CDR3 protein: CASSFPGLGTDTQYF
CDR3 DNA: TGCGCCAGCAGCTTCCCGGGACTAGGCACAGATACGCAGTATTTT
clone size: .
J gene: TRBJ2-3
V gene: TRBV5-1
D gene: TRBD2

CDR3 protein: CASRSTPITGELFF
CDR3 DNA: TGTGCCAGCCGATCGACCCCAATCACCGGGGAGCTGTTTTTT
clone size: few
J gene: TRBJ2-2
V gene: TRBV9
D gene: .

CDR3 protein: CASKLEETQYF
CDR3 DNA: TGCGCCAGCAAGCTCGAGGAGACCCAGTACTTC
clone size: .
J gene: TRBJ2-5
V gene: TRBV5-1
D gene: .

CDR3 protein: CASRRRVDEQFF
CDR3 DNA: TGTGCCAGCAGAAGACGGGTCGATGAGCAGTTCTTC
clone size: few
J gene: TRBJ2-1
V gene: TRBV12-3/TRBV12-4
D gene: .

CDR3 protein: CASRSDKNTEAFF
CDR3 DNA: TGTGCCAGCCGCTCGGACAAGAACACTGAAGCTTTCTTT
clone size: once
J gene: TRBJ1-1
V gene: TRBV12-3/TRBV12-4
D gene: .

CDR3 protein: CASSSPGTGGDEQYF
CDR3 DNA: TGTGCCAGCAGTTCTCCCGGGACAGGGGGCGACGAGCAGTACTTC
clone size: .
J gene: TRBJ2-7
V gene: TRBV28
D gene: TRBD1

CDR3 protein: CASSLSGQGLSGYEQYF
CDR3 DNA: TGTGCCAGCAGCTTGAGTGGACAGGGGTTAAGCGGCTACGAGCAGTACTTC
clone size: .
J gene: TRBJ2-7
V gene: TRBV5-6
D gene: TRBD1

CDR3 protein: CASSPGTGREQYF
CDR3 DNA: TGCGCCAGCAGCCCCGGGACAGGGCGCGAGCAGTACTTC
clone size: .
J gene: TRBJ2-7
V gene: TRBV5-1
D gene: TRBD1

CDR3 protein: CASGTGDYTGELFF
CDR3 DNA: TGCGCCAGCGGCACGGGAGATTACACCGGGGAGCTGTTTTTT
clone size: .
J gene: TRBJ2-2
V gene: TRBV4-1
D gene: .

CDR3 protein: CASKGPPRNEQFF
CDR3 DNA: TGCGCCAGCAAGGGACCGCCTCGCAATGAGCAGTTCTTC
clone size: .
J gene: TRBJ2-1
V gene: TRBV5-1
D gene: .

CDR3 protein: CATSGPGSGETQYF
CDR3 DNA: TGTGCCACCAGTGGGCCCGGCTCTGGGGAGACTCAGTACTTC
clone size: .
J gene: TRBJ2-5
V gene: TRBV24-1
D gene: .

CDR3 protein: CASSYHPYDQYF
CDR3 DNA: TGTGCCAGCAGTTACCATCCCTACGACCAGTACTTC
clone size: .
J gene: TRBJ2-7
V gene: TRBV12-3/TRBV12-4
D gene: .

CDR3 protein: CASSLQTRDTEAFF
CDR3 DNA: TGTGCCAGCAGTTTACAGACTCGGGACACTGAAGCTTTCTTT
clone size: few
J gene: TRBJ1-1
V gene: TRBV12-3/TRBV12-4
D gene: .

CDR3 protein: CASSFGGRGLDGELFF
CDR3 DNA: TGTGCCAGCAGTTTCGGGGGCAGGGGGTTGGACGGGGAGCTGTTTTTT
clone size: .
J gene: TRBJ2-2
V gene: TRBV27
D gene: .

CDR3 protein: CASSLYFFEENYGYTF
CDR3 DNA: TGCGCCAGCAGCTTGTATTTTTTTGAGGAGAACTATGGCTACACCTTC
clone size: .
J gene: TRBJ1-2
V gene: TRBV5-1
D gene: .

CDR3 protein: CASSQDVGASSETQYF
CDR3 DNA: TGCGCCAGCAGCCAAGATGTGGGTGCTAGCTCGGAGACCCAGTACTTC
clone size: .
J gene: TRBJ2-5
V gene: TRBV4-1
D gene: .

CDR3 protein: CASSMAGGSSYNEQFF
CDR3 DNA: TGCGCCAGCAGCATGGCGGGAGGTAGCTCCTACAATGAGCAGTTCTTC
clone size: .
J gene: TRBJ2-1
V gene: TRBV5-1
D gene: TRBD2

CDR3 protein: CSVAVTSGNTGELFF
CDR3 DNA: TGCAGCGTTGCGGTTACTAGCGGGAACACCGGGGAGCTGTTTTTT
clone size: .
J gene: TRBJ2-2
V gene: TRBV29-1
D gene: TRBD2

CDR3 protein: CASSLFGGNEQFF
CDR3 DNA: TGTGCCAGCAGTCTTTTCGGGGGGAATGAGCAGTTCTTC
clone size: .
J gene: TRBJ2-1
V gene: TRBV25-1
D gene: TRBD2

CDR3 protein: CASSQASGRGGETQYF
CDR3 DNA: TGCGCCAGCAGCCAAGCGAGCGGGAGAGGGGGGGAGACCCAGTACTTC
clone size: .
J gene: TRBJ2-5
V gene: TRBV4-1
D gene: TRBD2

CDR3 protein: CASSPLTSGRDEQFF
CDR3 DNA: TGCGCCAGCAGCCCCCTGACTAGCGGGAGGGATGAGCAGTTCTTC
clone size: few
J gene: TRBJ2-1
V gene: TRBV5-1
D gene: TRBD2

CDR3 protein: CASSPLAGWETQYF
CDR3 DNA: TGTGCCAGCAGCCCTCTGGCGGGATGGGAGACCCAGTACTTC
clone size: .
J gene: TRBJ2-5
V gene: TRBV3-1
D gene: .

CDR3 protein: CASSVLAGGSNEQFF
CDR3 DNA: TGCGCCAGCAGTGTATTAGCGGGAGGTTCCAATGAGCAGTTCTTC
clone size: few
J gene: TRBJ2-1
V gene: TRBV10-2
D gene: TRBD2

CDR3 protein: CSAQRQGADEQYF
CDR3 DNA: TGCAGTGCTCAACGACAGGGGGCGGACGAGCAGTACTTC
clone size: once
J gene: TRBJ2-7
V gene: TRBV20-1
D gene: TRBD1

CDR3 protein: CASRTAGYEQYF
CDR3 DNA: TGTGCCAGCCGGACGGCTGGCTACGAGCAGTACTTC
clone size: few
J gene: TRBJ2-7
V gene: TRBV6-5
D gene: .

CDR3 protein: CSARQGWDTEAFF
CDR3 DNA: TGCAGTGCTCGACAGGGGTGGGACACTGAAGCTTTCTTT
clone size: .
J gene: TRBJ1-1
V gene: TRBV20-1
D gene: TRBD1

CDR3 protein: CASSERDRRYGQPQHF
CDR3 DNA: TGTGCCAGCAGCGAACGGGACAGGAGATATGGTCAGCCCCAGCATTTT
clone size: .
J gene: TRBJ1-5
V gene: TRBV7-8
D gene: TRBD1

CDR3 protein: CASSPRTQLVYNEQFF
CDR3 DNA: TGTGCCAGCAGTCCGCGGACTCAACTCGTATACAATGAGCAGTTCTTC
clone size: .
J gene: TRBJ2-1
V gene: TRBV6-1
D gene: .

CDR3 protein: CSAKLSGTGIHNEQFF
CDR3 DNA: TGCAGTGCTAAACTGTCGGGGACAGGGATCCACAATGAGCAGTTCTTC
clone size: .
J gene: TRBJ2-1
V gene: TRBV20-1
D gene: TRBD1

CDR3 protein: CASSTSGRTGELFF
CDR3 DNA: TGTGCCAGCAGTACTAGCGGGAGGACCGGGGAGCTGTTTTTT
clone size: .
J gene: TRBJ2-2
V gene: TRBV6-2/TRBV6-3
D gene: TRBD2

CDR3 protein: CASSLRSGYNEQFF
CDR3 DNA: TGTGCCAGCAGCCTTCGTAGCGGATACAATGAGCAGTTCTTC
clone size: .
J gene: TRBJ2-1
V gene: TRBV3-1
D gene: .

CDR3 protein: CASSPVNDRDTQYF
CDR3 DNA: TGCGCCAGCAGTCCGGTGAACGACCGAGATACGCAGTATTTT
clone size: few
J gene: TRBJ2-3
V gene: TRBV5-1
D gene: .

CDR3 protein: CATSDRAGGPDTQYF
CDR3 DNA: TGTGCCACCAGTGATCGAGCGGGAGGGCCAGATACGCAGTATTTT
clone size: few
J gene: TRBJ2-3
V gene: TRBV24-1
D gene: TRBD2

CDR3 protein: CASSVEAGGRTDTQYF
CDR3 DNA: TGTGCCAGCAGCGTAGAGGCGGGAGGCCGCACAGATACGCAGTATTTT
clone size: .
J gene: TRBJ2-3
V gene: TRBV9
D gene: TRBD2

CDR3 protein: CAIRGASAYEQYF
CDR3 DNA: TGTGCCATCAGAGGGGCCAGTGCATACGAGCAGTACTTC
clone size: few
J gene: TRBJ2-7
V gene: TRBV10-3
D gene: .

CDR3 protein: CASSFGQGAGLNYEQYF
CDR3 DNA: TGCGCCAGCAGCTTCGGACAGGGGGCTGGGTTAAACTACGAGCAGTACTTC
clone size: .
J gene: TRBJ2-7
V gene: TRBV5-1
D gene: TRBD1

CDR3 protein: CASSRDFSNTGELFF
CDR3 DNA: TGTGCCAGCAGCAGGGACTTTAGTAACACCGGGGAGCTGTTTTTT
clone size: few
J gene: TRBJ2-2
V gene: TRBV7-2
D gene: .

CDR3 protein: CASRLPRDRVNSPLHF
CDR3 DNA: TGTGCCAGCAGACTACCCCGGGACAGGGTCAATTCACCCCTCCACTTT
clone size: .
J gene: TRBJ1-6
V gene: TRBV28
D gene: TRBD1

CDR3 protein: CASSLSSWAGSYNEQFF
CDR3 DNA: TGTGCCAGCAGTTTAAGCTCATGGGCGGGCTCCTACAATGAGCAGTTCTTC
clone size: few
J gene: TRBJ2-1
V gene: TRBV12-3/TRBV12-4
D gene: .

CDR3 protein: CASSQVVLANQMNTGELFF
CDR3 DNA: TGCGCCAGCAGCCAAGTGGTCCTAGCCAATCAAATGAACACCGGGGAGCTGTTTTTT
clone size: .
J gene: TRBJ2-2
V gene: TRBV4-1
D gene: .

CDR3 protein: CASRAYSGDFYEQYF
CDR3 DNA: TGTGCCAGCAGAGCTTATAGCGGGGATTTCTACGAGCAGTACTTC
clone size: few
J gene: TRBJ2-7
V gene: TRBV6-1
D gene: TRBD2

CDR3 protein: CASRRELEQFF
CDR3 DNA: TGCGCCAGCAGGCGGGAGCTTGAGCAGTTCTTC
clone size: .
J gene: TRBJ2-1
V gene: TRBV5-1
D gene: TRBD2

CDR3 protein: CASSFTVSSGANVLTF
CDR3 DNA: TGCGCCAGCAGCTTCACTGTTAGCTCTGGGGCCAACGTCCTGACTTTC
clone size: few
J gene: TRBJ2-6
V gene: TRBV5-1
D gene: .

CDR3 protein: CASSPTSGRLGYEQYF
CDR3 DNA: TGCGCCAGCAGCCCTACTAGCGGGAGGCTCGGCTACGAGCAGTACTTC
clone size: few
J gene: TRBJ2-7
V gene: TRBV5-1
D gene: TRBD2

CDR3 protein: CSAKVGHKAYEQYF
CDR3 DNA: TGCAGTGCGAAGGTGGGACATAAGGCCTACGAGCAGTACTTC
clone size: few
J gene: TRBJ2-7
V gene: TRBV20-1
D gene: .

CDR3 protein: CSALGVAGVHNEQFF
CDR3 DNA: TGCAGTGCCCTTGGGGTAGCGGGAGTCCACAATGAGCAGTTCTTC
clone size: .
J gene: TRBJ2-1
V gene: TRBV20-1
D gene: TRBD2

CDR3 protein: CATARLADEQFF
CDR3 DNA: TGTGCCACCGCCCGTCTAGCGGATGAGCAGTTCTTC
clone size: .
J gene: TRBJ2-1
V gene: TRBV10-3
D gene: TRBD2

CDR3 protein: CASSSQGKQPQHF
CDR3 DNA: TGTGCCAGCAGTTCCCAGGGAAAGCAGCCCCAGCATTTT
clone size: .
J gene: TRBJ1-5
V gene: TRBV27
D gene: .

CDR3 protein: CASSPLGGERDTQYF
CDR3 DNA: TGTGCCAGCAGTCCCCTAGGGGGAGAGAGAGATACGCAGTATTTT
clone size: once
J gene: TRBJ2-3
V gene: TRBV6-1
D gene: .

CDR3 protein: CASVPNPLKPELFF
CDR3 DNA: TGCGCCAGCGTTCCCAACCCACTTAAGCCGGAGCTGTTTTTT
clone size: .
J gene: TRBJ2-2
V gene: TRBV5-1
D gene: .

CDR3 protein: CASSQLLGNNEQFF
CDR3 DNA: TGTGCCAGCAGCCAATTGCTAGGGAACAATGAGCAGTTCTTC
clone size: .
J gene: TRBJ2-1
V gene: TRBV3-1
D gene: .

CDR3 protein: CASSHSLGELFF
CDR3 DNA: TGTGCCAGCAGCCACAGTCTTGGGGAGCTGTTTTTT
clone size: .
J gene: TRBJ2-2
V gene: TRBV7-9
D gene: .

CDR3 protein: CASSYNRPSSGNTIYF
CDR3 DNA: TGTGCCAGCAGTTACAATCGGCCTAGCTCTGGAAACACCATATATTTT
clone size: few
J gene: TRBJ1-3
V gene: TRBV6-5
D gene: .

CDR3 protein: CASSGTGGIGGELFF
CDR3 DNA: TGTGCCAGCAGCGGGACAGGGGGCATTGGCGGGGAGCTGTTTTTT
clone size: .
J gene: TRBJ2-2
V gene: TRBV7-9
D gene: TRBD1

CDR3 protein: CASLVRNQPQHF
CDR3 DNA: TGTGCCAGCTTGGTTCGAAATCAGCCCCAGCATTTT
clone size: .
J gene: TRBJ1-5
V gene: TRBV5-6
D gene: .

CDR3 protein: CASSQAPPGSYNEQFF
CDR3 DNA: TGCGCCAGCAGCCAAGCCCCCCCGGGCTCCTACAATGAGCAGTTCTTC
clone size: .
J gene: TRBJ2-1
V gene: TRBV4-1
D gene: .